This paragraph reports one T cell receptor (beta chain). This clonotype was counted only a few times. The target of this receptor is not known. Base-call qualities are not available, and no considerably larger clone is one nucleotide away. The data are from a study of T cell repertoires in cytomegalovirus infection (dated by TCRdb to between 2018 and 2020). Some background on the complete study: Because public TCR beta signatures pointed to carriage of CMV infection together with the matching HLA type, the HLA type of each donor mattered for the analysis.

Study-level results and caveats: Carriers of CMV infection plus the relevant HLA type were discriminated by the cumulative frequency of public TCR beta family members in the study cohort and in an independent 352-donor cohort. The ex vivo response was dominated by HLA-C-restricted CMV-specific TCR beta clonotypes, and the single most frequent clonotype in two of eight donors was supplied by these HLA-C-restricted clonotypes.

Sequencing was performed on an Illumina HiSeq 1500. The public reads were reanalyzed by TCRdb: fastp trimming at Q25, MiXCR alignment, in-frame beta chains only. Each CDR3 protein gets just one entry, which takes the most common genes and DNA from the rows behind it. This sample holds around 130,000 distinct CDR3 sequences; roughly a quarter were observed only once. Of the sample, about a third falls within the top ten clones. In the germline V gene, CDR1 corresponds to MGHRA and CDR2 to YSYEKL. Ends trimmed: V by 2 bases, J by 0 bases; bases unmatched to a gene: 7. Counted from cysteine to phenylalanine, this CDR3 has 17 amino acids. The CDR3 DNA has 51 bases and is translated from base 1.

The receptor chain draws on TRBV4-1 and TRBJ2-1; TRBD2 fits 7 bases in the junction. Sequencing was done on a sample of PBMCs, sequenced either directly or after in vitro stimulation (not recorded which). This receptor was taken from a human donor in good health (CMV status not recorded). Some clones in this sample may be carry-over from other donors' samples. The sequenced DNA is TGCGCCAGCAGCCAACCGACTAGCCGACGCTCCTACAATGAGCAGTTCTTC. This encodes CASSQPTSRRSYNEQFF.